This entry is about one T cell receptor (beta chain). Its antigen is undetermined. The junction shows a germline mismatch at one end, possibly a read error. Replicate PCRs run on sorted subsets employed roughly 180 ng DNA, around 31,000 T cell genomes. The table came from immunoSEQ multiplex PCR; TCRdb's copy has only in-frame clones and leaves some out. The sample lists 2.3 million or so clones, 90% to 95% seen once, with 0.39% in the top ten. The sample originates from a study of shared clonotypes between healthy human individuals. CDR3 size: 12 residues. Germline V gene lookup returns CDR1 SGHVS and CDR2 FQNEAQ. The study's findings and limits: Rarefaction analysis demonstrated incomplete sorted-subset sequencing notwithstanding large depth.

Sequenced material: naive CD4+ T cells from PBMCs. Sample subset: CD45RA+ positively selected. The V gene is TRBV7-8, the J gene TRBJ2-1, with TRBD1 matching 8 bases. This receptor was obtained from a man between 18 and 35 years old in good health. Some clones in this sample may be carry-over from other donors' samples. In DNA form, the CDR3 reads TGTGCCAGCAGCTTAGAGACAGGGGCTATGGTCTTC. This encodes CASSLETGAMVF.